This T cell receptor (beta chain) is drawn from a study of regulatory T cells in long-lasting Graves disease. Across the whole study: Patients newly diagnosed with Graves' had been on antithyroid drugs for under 3 months. Whole-study results and caveats: Public clonotype sharing was higher in persistent than newly diagnosed patients.

With respect to this clonotype: What it binds is unknown.

The CDR3 is 12 residues long. The V and J ends lost 8 bases and 7 bases, in that order; junction bases with no gene match: 8. The V gene's germline CDR1 is SNHLY and CDR2 FYNNEI. Investigators prepared the TCR beta libraries by applying iRepertoire HTBI primers and Arm-PCR of CDR3 regions. TCRdb reprocessed the multiplex PCR reads with MiXCR, giving one entry per CDR3 protein. The table lists 530,000 or so distinct CDR3 sequences, approximately 13% of them singletons, with over 7.5% in the top ten. Time point indicated: newly diagnosed GD, antithyroid drugs for less than 3 months. PBMC-derived RNA was used for the TCR library. This same sample was also part of a study on T cells in Graves' hyperthyroidism and ophthalmopathy. Per that study: Each diagnosis was grounded in clinical symptoms, serum thyroxine and TRAb, thyroid ultrasound, and orbital computed tomography. Most expanded thyroid clonotypes above 0.001 also appeared in blood.

The rearrangement uses TRBV2 and TRBJ2-7; 7 bases are a match to TRBD1. This clonotype was sampled from a man aged 25-40 years with Graves disease. The source material was peripheral blood mononuclear cells (PBMCs), sampled at new diagnosis, from a patient treated with antithyroid drugs. In DNA, the CDR3 is TGTGCCAGCTCGGGACAGACGGGGGAGCAGTACTTC. As protein: CASSGQTGEQYF.